This entry features one TCR beta chain sequence. Its specificity is not known. V trimming: 2 bases; J trimming: 6 bases; junction bases outside the gene matches: 4. CDR3 length: 13 residues. CDR1 is MGHRA and CDR2 is YSYEKL in the germline V gene. The survey-level immunoSEQ assay was used. Up to 500,000 reads were sequenced per sample. Libraries were prepared by immunoSEQ multiplex PCR; TCRdb keeps only in-frame clonotypes and omits some of them. The sample shows roughly 70,000 clones, roughly nine tenths of them seen only once. The data were taken from a study of pediatric ulcerative colitis. Study observations and caveats: Acute severe colitis showed lower rectal diversity from clonal expansions. Ulcerative colitis patients shared more blood-rectal clones than controls.

The sequenced sample was blood. This chain connects TRBV4-1 to TRBJ2-7; 7 nucleotides agree with TRBD2. This clonotype originated in a boy between 5 and 17 years old with severe ulcerative colitis. The CDR3 reads CASSQREGLEQYF. For the CDR3, the DNA is TGCGCCAGCAGCCAAAGGGAGGGGCTCGAGCAGTACTTC.